This T cell receptor beta chain is drawn from a study of cytomegalovirus exposure and HLA in healthy donors. Study-wide results and limits: In a later analysis, specific HLA alleles were associated with more than 15,000 TCR beta sequences at a 0.05 false discovery rate.

The length of the CDR3 is 13 residues. Trimming cost V 5 bases and J 5 bases, with 12 bases left between them. Germline CDR1 MNHEY, CDR2 SVGAGI. The study ran its PCR with 60 Vbeta and 13 Jbeta primers. Repertoires were generated with immunoSEQ multiplex PCR, while TCRdb's copy carries only in-frame clones and drops some. The sample shows 150,000 to 200,000 clones, 84% of them seen only once. Notes on this clone: The antigen is undetermined.

The sequence was collected from a woman aged 45 to 65 in good health and CMV-seropositive. The V gene is TRBV6-5, the J gene TRBJ1-2; D might be TRBD1 (5 bases). The sequencing input was PBMCs. CDR3 residues: CASSKAGLYGYTF. CDR3 DNA sequence: TGTGCCAGCAGTAAAGCAGGGTTGTATGGCTACACCTTC.